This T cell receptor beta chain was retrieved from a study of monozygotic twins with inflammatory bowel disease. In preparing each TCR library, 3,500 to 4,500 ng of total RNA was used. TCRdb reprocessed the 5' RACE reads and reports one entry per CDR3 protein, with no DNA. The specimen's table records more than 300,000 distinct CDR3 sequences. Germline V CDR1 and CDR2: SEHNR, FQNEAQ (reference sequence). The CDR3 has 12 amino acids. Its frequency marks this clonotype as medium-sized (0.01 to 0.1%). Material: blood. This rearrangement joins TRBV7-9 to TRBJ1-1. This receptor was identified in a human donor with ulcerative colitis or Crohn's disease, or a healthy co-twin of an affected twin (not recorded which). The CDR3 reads CASSLYEVQAFF.